One and the same sample provided the 9 T cell receptor beta chains below, sequenced in a study of tumor-infiltrating lymphocytes in oesophageal squamous cell carcinoma. TCRdb reanalysed the PCR reads using MiXCR and keeps one entry per CDR3 protein. The repertoire includes 14,000 or so distinct CDR3 sequences, around 50% of them detected once, and approximately 15% sits in the top ten. The specimen was esophageal tumor tissue. These TCRs come from a male donor with esophageal squamous cell carcinoma.

This clonotype was detected only a few times. The chain uses TRBV7-2 and TRBJ2-7, with 9 bases identical to TRBD2. This CDR3 spans 17 amino acids. With V trimmed by 2 bases and J by 7 bases, 15 bases remained unmatched. Germline assignment: CDR1 SGHTA and CDR2 FQGNSA. Here the CDR3 reads CASSLRGLASYYNEQYF. CDR3 DNA sequence: TGTGCCAGCAGCTTAAGGGGACTAGCATCCTACTACAATGAGCAGTACTTC.

The genes are TRBV7-2 and TRBJ2-5; D remains unclear. The J call may not be correct, given that the DNA end is closer to TRBJ2-1. The V gene's germline CDR1 is SGHTA and CDR2 FQGNSA. The CDR3 consists of 11 residues. Here the CDR3 reads CASSLVREQFF. CDR3 in DNA: TGTGCCAGCAGCTTAGTTCGGGAGCAGTTCTTC.

The V gene is TRBV6-5, the J gene TRBJ2-5; TRBD1 matches at 9 bases. The J call is in doubt because the DNA end fits TRBJ2-3 better. From germline, CDR1 is MNHEY and CDR2 SVGAGI. CDR3 length equals 14 residues. The CDR3 DNA sequence: TGTGCCAGCAGGATACAGGGGGCGCAAGATACGCAGTATTTT. Its protein product is CASRIQGAQDTQYF.

The table lists this clonotype with many counts. One base away lies a much larger clone, so this may be a sequencing read error. This chain joins TRBV2 and TRBJ2-1, with 13 positions matching TRBD2. The J call is in doubt because the DNA end fits TRBJ2-7 better. The germline gives CDR1 SNHLY, CDR2 FYNNEI. The CDR3 loop spans 15 amino acids. The CDR3 protein is CASKQGLAGYNEQYF. CDR3 DNA sequence: TGTGCCAGCAAGCAGGGACTAGCGGGGTACAATGAGCAGTACTTC.

The chain has TRBV7-9 and TRBJ2-1, with 9 bases lining up with TRBD2. Germline loops: CDR1 SEHNR, CDR2 FQNEAQ (reference sequence). The CDR3 consists of 15 residues. Losses at the gene ends were 1 base for V and 4 bases for J; bases not matched to a gene: 2. Here the CDR3 reads CASSLGTSDYNEQFF. The DNA of the CDR3 is TGTGCCAGCAGCTTAGGGACTAGCGATTACAATGAGCAGTTCTTC.

The chain uses TRBV7-3 and TRBJ1-1; D unclear. Germline V lookup: CDR1 SGHTA, CDR2 FQGTGA. The V gene lost 4 bases and the J gene lost 5 bases, with 11 bases spanning the gap. The CDR3 extends over 13 amino acids. Here the CDR3 DNA reads TGTGCCAGCAGCTGGGAAAGGAGTACTGAAGCTTTCTTT. Amino acids: CASSWERSTEAFF. Supplemented by reference TRBV7-3 and TRBJ1-1, the full variable domain reads GAGVSQTPSNKVTEKGKYVELRCDPISGHTALYWYRQSLGQGPEFLIYFQGTGAADDSGLPNDRFFAVRPEGSVSTLKIQRTERGDSAVYLCASSWERSTEAFFGQGTRLTVV.

The sample holds a few counts of this clonotype. The genes are TRBV10-3 and TRBJ2-3; TRBD1 matches at 12 bases. In germline, CDR1 is ENHRY, CDR2 SYGVKD. CDR3 size: 14 residues. V lost 11 bases to trimming and J lost 3 bases; unmatched junction nucleotides: 6. CDR3 in DNA: TGTGCCGTTAGGGACAGGGGGCGTACAGATACGCAGTATTTT. Its protein product is CAVRDRGRTDTQYF.

In this sample, this clonotype is medium-sized. V and J are TRBV28 and TRBJ2-1, with D unresolved. The CDR3 contains 14 residues. Looked up from germline, CDR1 is MDHEN and CDR2 is SYDVKM. The V and J ends lost 6 bases and 7 bases respectively, with 16 bases between them. CDR3 residues: CASRRIVRGNEQFF. The CDR3 coding sequence is TGTGCCAGCAGGAGAATAGTCCGTGGGAATGAGCAGTTCTTC.

This clonotype was counted only a few times. This chain uses TRBV7-8 with TRBJ2-7, with TRBD2 identical over 15 bases. Germline lookup yields CDR1 SGHVS and CDR2 FQNEAQ. V dropped 4 bases and J dropped 6; count of bases not matched to a gene: 7. CDR3 length: 16 amino acids. CDR3 protein: CASSSGLAGGPLEQYF. DNA of the CDR3: TGTGCCAGCAGCTCAGGACTAGCGGGGGGGCCGCTCGAGCAGTACTTC. The full variable domain, its missing parts supplied by reference TRBV7-8 and TRBJ2-7, is GAGVSQSPRYKVAKRGQDVALRCDPISGHVSLFWYQQALGQGPEFLTYFQNEAQLDKSGLPSDRFFAERPEGSVSTLKIQRTQQEDSAVYLCASSSGLAGGPLEQYFGPGTRLTVT.